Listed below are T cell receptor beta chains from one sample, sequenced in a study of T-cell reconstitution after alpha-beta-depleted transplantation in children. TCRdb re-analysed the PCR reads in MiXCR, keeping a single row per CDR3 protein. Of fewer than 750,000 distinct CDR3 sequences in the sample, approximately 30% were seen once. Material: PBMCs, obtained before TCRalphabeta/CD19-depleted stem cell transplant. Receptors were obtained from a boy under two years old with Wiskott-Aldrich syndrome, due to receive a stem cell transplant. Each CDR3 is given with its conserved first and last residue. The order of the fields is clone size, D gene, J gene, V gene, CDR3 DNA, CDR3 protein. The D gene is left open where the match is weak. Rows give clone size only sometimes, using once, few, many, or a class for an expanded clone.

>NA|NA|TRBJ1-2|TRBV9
TGTGCCAGCAGCGTAGCGGTGGGGGGGGAAGGTGGCTACACCTTC
CASSVAVGGEGGYTF
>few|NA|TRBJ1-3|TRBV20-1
TGCAGTGCTACTTCGGGGCCTGGAAACACCATATATTTT
CSATSGPGNTIYF
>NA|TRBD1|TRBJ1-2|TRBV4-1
TGCGCCAGCAGCCACCTAGGACCGGGACAGGGGGCGCAAGGCTACACCTTC
CASSHLGPGQGAQGYTF
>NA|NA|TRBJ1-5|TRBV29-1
TGCAGCGTTGTCCCCCTCAGCTATCAGCCCCAGCATTTT
CSVVPLSYQPQHF
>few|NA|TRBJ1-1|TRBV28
TGTGCCAGCAGTTTAATTTCGGCTGAAGCTTTCTTT
CASSLISAEAFF
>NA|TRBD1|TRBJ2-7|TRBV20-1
TGCAGTGCCGGGACAGGTCTTCCCTGGGAGCAGTACTTC
CSAGTGLPWEQYF
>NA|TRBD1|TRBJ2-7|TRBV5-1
TGCGCCAGCAGCCGGGGACAGGGATACTACGAGCAGTACTTC
CASSRGQGYYEQYF
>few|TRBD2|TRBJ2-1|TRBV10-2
TGCGCCAGCGGGGGGGAGGCGGGAGGACTGGTTAACTACAATGAGCAGTTCTTC
CASGGEAGGLVNYNEQFF
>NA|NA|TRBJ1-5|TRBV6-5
TGTGCCAGCAGTTACTCGAGGGGAAGAAGCAATCAGCCCCAGCATTTT
CASSYSRGRSNQPQHF
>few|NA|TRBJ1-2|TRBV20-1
TGCAGTGCTAGAGGACGGGTTGGCTACACCTTC
CSARGRVGYTF
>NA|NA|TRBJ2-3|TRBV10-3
TGTGCCATCAGCCAGGGGAAATCGACGCAGTATTTT
CAISQGKSTQYF
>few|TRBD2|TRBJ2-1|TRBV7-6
TGTGCCAGCAGCTTAGTAGCGGGGGCTCACTACAATGAGCAGTTCTTC
CASSLVAGAHYNEQFF
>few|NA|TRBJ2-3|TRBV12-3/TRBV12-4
TGTGCCAGCAGATACGGAGATACGCAGTATTTT
CASRYGDTQYF
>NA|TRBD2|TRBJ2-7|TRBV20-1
TGCAGTGCTACCAACACCGGGACTAGCGGGGCCGTTTGGGAGCAGTACTTC
CSATNTGTSGAVWEQYF
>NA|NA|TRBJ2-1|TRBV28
TGTGCCAGCAGTTCCAATTCCGTCCGAGGGAAGAGCTACAATGAGCAGTTCTTC
CASSSNSVRGKSYNEQFF
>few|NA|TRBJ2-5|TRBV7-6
TGTGCCAGCAGTCCGGGCCCCATGAGGGAGACCCAGTACTTC
CASSPGPMRETQYF
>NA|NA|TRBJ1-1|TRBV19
TGTGCCAGTAGTATCTCGGGGGCCGACACTGAAGCTTTCTTT
CASSISGADTEAFF
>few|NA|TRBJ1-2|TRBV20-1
TGCAGTGCTAGAGTAGGCTACAACTATGGCTACACCTTC
CSARVGYNYGYTF
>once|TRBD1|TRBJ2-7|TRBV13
TGTGCCAGCAGCCGCAAACGGACAGGGGGCTTTAGAGCGGGTGGGCTTTACGAGCAGTACTTC
CASSRKRTGGFRAGGLYEQYF
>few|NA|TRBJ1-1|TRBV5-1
TGCGCCAGCAGCTTGGTAGGGATCATGAACACTGAAGCTTTCTTT
CASSLVGIMNTEAFF
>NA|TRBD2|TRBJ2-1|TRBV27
TGTGCCACCCTAGTGGCGGGAGGCAATGAGCAGTTCTTC
CATLVAGGNEQFF
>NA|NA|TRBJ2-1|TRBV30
TGTGCCTGGAGTGTATCGGCGGGACAAAATTACTACAATGAGCAGTTCTTC
CAWSVSAGQNYYNEQFF
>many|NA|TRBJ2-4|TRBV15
TGTGCCACAGCGCGTCTGACAATAGCCAAAAACATTCAGTACTTC
CATARLTIAKNIQYF
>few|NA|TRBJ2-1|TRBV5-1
TGCGCCAGCAGCTCTCTTACAGGGTACAATGAGCAGTTCTTC
CASSSLTGYNEQFF
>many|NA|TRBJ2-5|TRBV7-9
TGTGCCAGCAGTTGGGGGGAGACCCAGTACTTC
CASSWGETQYF
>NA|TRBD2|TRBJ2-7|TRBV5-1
TGCGCCAGCAGCTTGGCTAAGACTAGCCTCTCAAAATACTCCTACGAGCAGTACTTC
CASSLAKTSLSKYSYEQYF
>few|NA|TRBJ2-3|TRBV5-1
TGCGCCAGCAGCTTGAAGTCACCGGGAGTATCAGATACGCAGTATTTT
CASSLKSPGVSDTQYF
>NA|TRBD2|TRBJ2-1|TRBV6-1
TGTGCCAGCAGGTCCGGGACTAGGTCCTACAATGAGCAGTTCTTC
CASRSGTRSYNEQFF
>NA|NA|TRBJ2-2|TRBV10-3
TGTGCCATCAGTGCCCCCCGGGGAAGTGATACCGGGGAGCTGTTTTTT
CAISAPRGSDTGELFF
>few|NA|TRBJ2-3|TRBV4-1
TGCGCCAGCAGCCAAGACTACGGGACGGGGACAGATACGCAGTATTTT
CASSQDYGTGTDTQYF
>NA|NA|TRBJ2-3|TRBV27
TGTGCCAGCATGGACTCGCAGCCTGGAGTTGCAGATACGCAGTATTTT
CASMDSQPGVADTQYF
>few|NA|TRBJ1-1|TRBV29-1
TGCAGCGTGGTGGGACTGGCGAACACTGAAGCTTTCTTT
CSVVGLANTEAFF
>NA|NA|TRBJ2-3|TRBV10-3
TGTGCCATCAGTGAGATCGGACAGCCCACAGATACGCAGTATTTT
CAISEIGQPTDTQYF
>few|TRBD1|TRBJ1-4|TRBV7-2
TGTGCCAGCAGCTTGGACAGGAACCTTAATGAAAAACTGTTTTTT
CASSLDRNLNEKLFF
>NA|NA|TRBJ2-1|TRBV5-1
TGCGCCAGCAGCTTGGCGATTTATGGTGAGCAGTTCTTC
CASSLAIYGEQFF
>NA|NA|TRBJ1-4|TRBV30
TGTGCCTGGAGGAAATATGAAAAACTGTTTTTT
CAWRKYEKLFF
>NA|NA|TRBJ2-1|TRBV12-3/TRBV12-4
TGTGCCAGCAGTCCCCTCCTAGGGTACAATGAGCAGTTCTTC
CASSPLLGYNEQFF
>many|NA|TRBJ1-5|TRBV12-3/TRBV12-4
TGTGCCAGCAGTTTCGCAGACAATCAGCCCCAGCATTTT
CASSFADNQPQHF
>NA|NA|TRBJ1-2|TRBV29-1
TGCAGCGGCGGGGAATGGGACTATGGCTACACCTTC
CSGGEWDYGYTF
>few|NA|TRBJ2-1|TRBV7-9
TGTGCCAGCAGCCCAGGCAGTAGGGGTTCCTACAATGAGCAGTTCTTC
CASSPGSRGSYNEQFF
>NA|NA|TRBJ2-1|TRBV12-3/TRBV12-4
TGTGCCAGCAGTTTAGCTCGTTGGGAGCAGTTCTTC
CASSLARWEQFF
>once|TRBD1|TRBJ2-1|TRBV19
TGTGCCAGTAGTACTGGGACAGGGGACTACAATGAGCAGTTCTTC
CASSTGTGDYNEQFF
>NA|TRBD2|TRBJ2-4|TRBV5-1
TGCGCCAGCAGCTTGGTAACATTGACCGGGGGGGCCAAAAACATTCAGTACTTC
CASSLVTLTGGAKNIQYF
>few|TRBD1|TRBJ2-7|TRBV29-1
TGCAGCGTTGAGGCAGGGGGAAACGAGCAGTACTTC
CSVEAGGNEQYF
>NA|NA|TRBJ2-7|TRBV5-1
TGCGCCAGCAGCTCACAGGGCTTCGAGCAGTACTTC
CASSSQGFEQYF
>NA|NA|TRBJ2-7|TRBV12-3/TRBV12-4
TGTGCCAGCTCCACGGTGGCAGGGCCATACGAGCAGTACTTC
CASSTVAGPYEQYF
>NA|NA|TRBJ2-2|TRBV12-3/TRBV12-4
TGTGCCAGCATCGGGACATTGCTGAACCCCGGGGAGCTGTTTTTT
CASIGTLLNPGELFF
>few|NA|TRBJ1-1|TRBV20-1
TGCAGTGCTACGAAACAGGGTACTGAAGCTTTCTTT
CSATKQGTEAFF